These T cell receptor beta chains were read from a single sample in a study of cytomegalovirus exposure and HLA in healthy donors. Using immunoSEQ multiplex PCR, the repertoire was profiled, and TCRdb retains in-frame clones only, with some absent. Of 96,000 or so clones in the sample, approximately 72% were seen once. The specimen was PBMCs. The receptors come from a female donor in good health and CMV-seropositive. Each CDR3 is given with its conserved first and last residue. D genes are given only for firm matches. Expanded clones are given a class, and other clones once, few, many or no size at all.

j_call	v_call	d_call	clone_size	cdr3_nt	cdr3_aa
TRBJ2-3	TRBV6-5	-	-	TGTGCCAGCAAGGTTGGAGGGGCAGATACGCAGTATTTT	CASKVGGADTQYF
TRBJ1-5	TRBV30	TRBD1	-	TGTGCCCTTGGGACAGGGGCGTTACATCAGCCCCAGCATTTT	CALGTGALHQPQHF
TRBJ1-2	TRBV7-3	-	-	TGTGCCAGCAGCTTAACGGATCGGGCGGGTGGCTACACCTTC	CASSLTDRAGGYTF
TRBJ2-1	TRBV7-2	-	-	TGTGCCAGCAGATACAGGGACAATGAGCAGTTCTTC	CASRYRDNEQFF
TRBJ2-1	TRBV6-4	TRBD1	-	TGTGCCAGCAAACCGGGACAGGAGGCCAATGAGCAGTTCTTC	CASKPGQEANEQFF
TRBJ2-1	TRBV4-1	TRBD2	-	TGCGCCAGCAGCCTCATAGGGAGCGGGGGGCTAGGCAATGAGCAGTTCTTC	CASSLIGSGGLGNEQFF
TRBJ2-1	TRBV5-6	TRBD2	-	TGTGCCAGCAGCTTGGCCCTGCGCGGGGGGATCGACGATGAGCAGTTCTTC	CASSLALRGGIDDEQFF
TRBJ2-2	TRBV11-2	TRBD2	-	TGTGCCAGCAGCACCCGAAGTGGTAGCGCGGGAGGGCCCACCGGGGAGCTGTTTTTT	CASSTRSGSAGGPTGELFF
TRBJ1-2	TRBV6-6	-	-	TGTGCCAGCCATAAAAGAGCTAACTATGGCTACACCTTC	CASHKRANYGYTF
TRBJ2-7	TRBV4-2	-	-	TGTGCCAGCAGCCAAGAAGGAGGGAGCTCCTACGAGCAGTACTTC	CASSQEGGSSYEQYF
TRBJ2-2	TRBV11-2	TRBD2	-	TGTGCCAGCAGCTATCGGGACTATTCGAACACCGGGGAGCTGTTTTTT	CASSYRDYSNTGELFF
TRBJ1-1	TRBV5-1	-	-	TGCGCCAGCAGCTTTGCGGGGGACAACACTGAAGCTTTCTTT	CASSFAGDNTEAFF
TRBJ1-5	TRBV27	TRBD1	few	TGTGCCAGCAGTTTGACAGGGGCGTATCAGCCCCAGCATTTT	CASSLTGAYQPQHF
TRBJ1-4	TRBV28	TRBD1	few	TGTGCCAGCAGGCTCCGACCGGGACAGGGGGGTCTAGGTGAAAAACTGTTTTTT	CASRLRPGQGGLGEKLFF
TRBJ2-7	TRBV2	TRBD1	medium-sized	TGTGCCAGCATTCCGACAGGGGGCGGGTACGAGCAGTACTTC	CASIPTGGGYEQYF
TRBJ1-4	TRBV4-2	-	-	TGTGCCAGCAGCCAAGACGGGGTCGAAAAACTGTTTTTT	CASSQDGVEKLFF
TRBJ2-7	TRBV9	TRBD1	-	TGTGCCAGCAGCTCAACCGGGACAGGCTACGAGCAGTACTTC	CASSSTGTGYEQYF
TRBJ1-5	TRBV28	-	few	TGTGCCAGCAGTTTCGGGGGTTTGGGCAATCAGCCCCAGCATTTT	CASSFGGLGNQPQHF
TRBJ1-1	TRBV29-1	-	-	TGCAGCGTTGAAGATTCGGCGGCTGAAGCTTTCTTT	CSVEDSAAEAFF
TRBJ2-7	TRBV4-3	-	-	TGCGCCAGCAGCCAAGAAAGGGGGTACAGGCAGTACTTC	CASSQERGYRQYF
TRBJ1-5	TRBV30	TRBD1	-	TGTGCCTGGAGTACGGGACAGAGCAATCAGCCCCAGCATTTT	CAWSTGQSNQPQHF
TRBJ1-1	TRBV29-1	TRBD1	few	TGCAGCGACGGACAGGAGATGAACACTGAAGCTTTCTTT	CSDGQEMNTEAFF
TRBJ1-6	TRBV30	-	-	TGTGCCTGGAGTGCCGACGGGAATTCACCCCTCCACTTT	CAWSADGNSPLHF
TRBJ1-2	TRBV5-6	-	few	TGTGCCAGCAGCTTAGGAGTTTATGGCTACACCTTC	CASSLGVYGYTF
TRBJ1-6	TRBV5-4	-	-	TGTGCCAGCAGCCGAGACAGCCTTCCTGATTATAATTCACCCCTCCACTTT	CASSRDSLPDYNSPLHF
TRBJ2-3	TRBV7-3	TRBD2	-	TGTGCCAGCAGCCTCACCAGCGGGGAGAGAGATACGCAGTATTTT	CASSLTSGERDTQYF
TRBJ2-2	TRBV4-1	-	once	TGCGCCAGCAGCCAAGATCAGAGGACGAACACCGGGGAGCTGTTTTTT	CASSQDQRTNTGELFF
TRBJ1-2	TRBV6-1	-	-	TGTGCCAGCAGGCCCAGTGGTGTTAACTATGGCTACACCTTC	CASRPSGVNYGYTF
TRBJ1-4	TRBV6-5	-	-	TGTGCCAGCAGTTACCTGGCGGAGGAAAAACTGTTTTTT	CASSYLAEEKLFF
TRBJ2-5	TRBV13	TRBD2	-	TGTGCCAGCAGCTTAGGGGCTTACGGGAGGGAGACCCAGTACTTC	CASSLGAYGRETQYF
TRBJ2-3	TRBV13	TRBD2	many	TGTGCCAGCAGCGGGGGGACCGCCTCCTTACTAGCGGGAGAAGATACGCAGTATTTT	CASSGGTASLLAGEDTQYF
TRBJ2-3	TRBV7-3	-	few	TGTGCCAGCAGCTTAATCCGGACAGATACGCAGTATTTT	CASSLIRTDTQYF
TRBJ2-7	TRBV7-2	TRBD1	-	TGTGCCAGCAGCTTCGGAAGGGGACAGGACTCCTACGAGCAGTACTTC	CASSFGRGQDSYEQYF
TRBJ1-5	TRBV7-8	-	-	TGTGCCAGCAGCTTTCGGGACACCAATCAGCCCCAGCATTTT	CASSFRDTNQPQHF
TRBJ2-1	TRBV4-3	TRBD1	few	TGCGCCAGCAGCCAAGCGTTCGGACAGGGCCCCTACAATGAGCAGTTCTTC	CASSQAFGQGPYNEQFF
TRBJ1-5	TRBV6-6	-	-	TGTGCCAGCAGTCGTACAGGTTATGATCAGCCCCAGCATTTT	CASSRTGYDQPQHF
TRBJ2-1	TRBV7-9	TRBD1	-	TGTGCCAGCAGCTCGGGACAGTGGAATGAGCAGTTCTTC	CASSSGQWNEQFF
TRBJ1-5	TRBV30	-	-	TGTGCCTGGAGTGTATGGAGTAATAGCAATCAGCCCCAGCATTTT	CAWSVWSNSNQPQHF
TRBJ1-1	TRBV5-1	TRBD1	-	TGCGCCAGCAGCTTGGAAGGGGGCTACACTGAAGCTTTCTTT	CASSLEGGYTEAFF
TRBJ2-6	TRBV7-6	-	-	TGTGCCAGCAGCTTCAGGGGAGAGGGTCGTGGGGCCAACGTCCTGACTTTC	CASSFRGEGRGANVLTF
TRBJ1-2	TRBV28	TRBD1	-	TGTGCCACCGAGACAGGGGAGCGGGGTGGCTACACCTTC	CATETGERGGYTF
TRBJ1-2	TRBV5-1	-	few	TGCGCCAGCAGCTTGGAAGGGGCCTATGGCTACACCTTC	CASSLEGAYGYTF
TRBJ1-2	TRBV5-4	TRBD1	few	TGTGCCAGCAGCTCCTTAGGGACAGGGGGCTATGGCTACACCTTC	CASSSLGTGGYGYTF
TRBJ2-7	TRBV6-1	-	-	TGTGCCGCTTCGCTGTCTAGGCGAATCTACGAGCAGTACTTC	CAASLSRRIYEQYF
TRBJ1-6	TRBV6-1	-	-	TGTGCCAGCAGCGGCTACAGCTCCTATAATTCACCCCTCCACTTT	CASSGYSSYNSPLHF
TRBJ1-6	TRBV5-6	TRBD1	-	TGTGCCAGCAGCCAGGACAGGGGCAATTCACCCCTCCACTTT	CASSQDRGNSPLHF
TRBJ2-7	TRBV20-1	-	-	TGCAGTGCTCGCCAGGGGTACGAGCAGTACTTC	CSARQGYEQYF
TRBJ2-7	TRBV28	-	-	TGTGCCAGCAGCCCACCGGGACACCCTTACGAGCAGTACTTC	CASSPPGHPYEQYF
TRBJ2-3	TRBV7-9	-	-	TGTGCCAGCAGCTTAGTATGGCAGGATACTAGCACAGATACGCAGTATTTT	CASSLVWQDTSTDTQYF
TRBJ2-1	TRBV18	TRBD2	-	TGTGCCAGCTCGCAACTGACTAGCGGGAGTACTCAGAATGAGCAGTTCTTC	CASSQLTSGSTQNEQFF
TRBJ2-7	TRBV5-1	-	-	TGCGCCAGCAGCATCCTTGCGGGCTACGAGCAGTACTTC	CASSILAGYEQYF
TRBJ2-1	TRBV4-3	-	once	TGCGCCAGCAGCCAAGTACAGGGTGGTTACAATGAGCAGTTCTTC	CASSQVQGGYNEQFF
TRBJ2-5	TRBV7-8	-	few	TGTGCCAGCAGCTATCTGGAGGGGAACCAAGAGACCCAGTACTTC	CASSYLEGNQETQYF
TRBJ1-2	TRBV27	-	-	TGTGCCAGCAGCCCCTCAGGGAACTATGGCTACACCTTC	CASSPSGNYGYTF
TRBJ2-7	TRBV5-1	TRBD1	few	TGCGCCAGCACACTGACAGGGGGGATCAACGAGCAGTACTTC	CASTLTGGINEQYF
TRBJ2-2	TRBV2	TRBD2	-	TGTGCCAGCAGTTGGCTAGCGGGGGTCCCCGGGGAGCTGTTTTTT	CASSWLAGVPGELFF
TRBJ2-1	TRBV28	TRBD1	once	TGTGCCAGCAGTTTAGGACAGGAGTCCTACAATGAGCAGTTCTTC	CASSLGQESYNEQFF
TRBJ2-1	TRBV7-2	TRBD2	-	TGTGCCAGCAGCTCAGGGACTAGCGGATACAATGAGCAGTTCTTC	CASSSGTSGYNEQFF